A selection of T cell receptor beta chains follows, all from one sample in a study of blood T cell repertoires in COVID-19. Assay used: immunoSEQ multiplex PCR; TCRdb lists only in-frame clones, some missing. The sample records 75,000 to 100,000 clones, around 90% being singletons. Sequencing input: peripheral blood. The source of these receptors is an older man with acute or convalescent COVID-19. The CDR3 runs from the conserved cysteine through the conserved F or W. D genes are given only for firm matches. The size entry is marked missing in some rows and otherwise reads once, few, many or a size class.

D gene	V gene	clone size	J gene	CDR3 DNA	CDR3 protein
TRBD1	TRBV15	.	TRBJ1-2	TGTGCCACCAGCAGACAAGACGGGACAGCTAACTATGGCTACACCTTC	CATSRQDGTANYGYTF
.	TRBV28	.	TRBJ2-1	TGTGCCAGCAGTGCCGCAGGGAGCGGGTATAACAATGAGCAGTTCTTC	CASSAAGSGYNNEQFF
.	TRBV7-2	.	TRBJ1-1	TGTGCCAGCAGCTTAGGGCAGGGCAACACTGAAGCTTTCTTT	CASSLGQGNTEAFF
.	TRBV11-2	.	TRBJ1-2	TGTGCCAGCAGCCCCGGGATGGGGAGATATGGCTACACCTTC	CASSPGMGRYGYTF
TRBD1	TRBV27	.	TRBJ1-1	TGTGCCAGCAGTTCTCTAAAAGGGGACAGTAAGGCTTTCTTT	CASSSLKGDSKAFF
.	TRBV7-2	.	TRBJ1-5	TGTGCCAGCAGCGAACAGGGATATCAGCCCCAGCATTTT	CASSEQGYQPQHF
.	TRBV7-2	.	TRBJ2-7	TGTGCCAGCAGCTTAGCCTCAGGGAAGGGATCCTACGAGCAGTACTTC	CASSLASGKGSYEQYF
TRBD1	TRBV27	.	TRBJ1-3	TGTGCCAGCAGCCCCGGGACAGGGAGAAACACCATATATTTT	CASSPGTGRNTIYF
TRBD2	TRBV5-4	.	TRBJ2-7	TGTGCCAGCAGCCCTGGGACTAGCGGGGGCTCCTACGAGCAGTACTTC	CASSPGTSGGSYEQYF
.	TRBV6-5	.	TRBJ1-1	TGTGCCACAGAGCCGGGATCCTTAGGAGGCACTGAAGCTTTCTTT	CATEPGSLGGTEAFF
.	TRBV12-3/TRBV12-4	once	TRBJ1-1	TGTGCCAGCAGGACGACAGTGAACACTGAAGCTTTCTTT	CASRTTVNTEAFF
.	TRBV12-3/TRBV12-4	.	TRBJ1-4	TGTGCCAGCAGCCGGGCGGGTGGGGAAAAACTGTTTTTT	CASSRAGGEKLFF
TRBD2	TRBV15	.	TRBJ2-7	TGTGCCACCAGCAGCCCCGGGACTAGCTCCTCCTACGAGCAGTACTTC	CATSSPGTSSSYEQYF
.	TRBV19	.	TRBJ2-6	TGTGCCAGCGGGAGGGGGCTGAGCTCTGGGGCCAACGTCCTGACTTTC	CASGRGLSSGANVLTF
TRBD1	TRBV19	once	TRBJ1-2	TGTGCCAGTAGTCTCCTGGGGGGACAGAACTATGGCTACACCTTC	CASSLLGGQNYGYTF
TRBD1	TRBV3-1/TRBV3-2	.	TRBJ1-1	TGTGCCAGCAGCCAAGGATGGGACAGGGGGCTGAACACTGAAGCTTTCTTT	CASSQGWDRGLNTEAFF
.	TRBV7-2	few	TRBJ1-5	TGTGCCAGCAGCCCCTGGGAGAAACAGCCCCAGCATTTT	CASSPWEKQPQHF
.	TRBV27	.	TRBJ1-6	TGTGCCAGCAGTTTCGGCGGACTCAATTCACCCCTCCACTTT	CASSFGGLNSPLHF
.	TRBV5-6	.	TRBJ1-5	TGTGCCAGCAGCTTAACGAAAAGACAGACCCGCGCGGAGCCCCAGCATTTT	CASSLTKRQTRAEPQHF
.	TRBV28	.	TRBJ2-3	TGTGCCAGCAGTTTTAGTGGGAGGGGGAACACAGATACGCAGTATTTT	CASSFSGRGNTDTQYF
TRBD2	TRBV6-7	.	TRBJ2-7	TGTGCCAGCAGCCAGGGACAGACCCTAGCGGGAACTCCTCACGAGCAGTACTTC	CASSQGQTLAGTPHEQYF
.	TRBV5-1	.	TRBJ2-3	TGCGCCAGCAGCTTGGGGCCTCTTTCTAGCACAGATACGCAGTATTTT	CASSLGPLSSTDTQYF
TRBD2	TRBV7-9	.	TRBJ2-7	TGTGCCAGCAGCCAGGGAGGGTTTTACGAGCAGTACTTC	CASSQGGFYEQYF
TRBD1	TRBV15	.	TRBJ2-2	TGTGCCACCAGCAGAGCCAGACAGGGGCAAGGGGAGCTGTTTTTT	CATSRARQGQGELFF
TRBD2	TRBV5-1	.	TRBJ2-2	TGCGCCAGCAGCTCCTCTAGCGGGTGGGGCCCCGGGGAGCTGTTTTTT	CASSSSSGWGPGELFF
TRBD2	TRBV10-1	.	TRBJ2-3	TGCGCCAGCAGCCGGGGACTAGCGGGGCCGTCAGATACGCAGTATTTT	CASSRGLAGPSDTQYF
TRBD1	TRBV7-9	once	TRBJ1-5	TGTGCCAGCAGCCCCGGGACAGGAGACAATCAGCCCCAGCATTTT	CASSPGTGDNQPQHF
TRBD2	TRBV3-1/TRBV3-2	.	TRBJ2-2	TGTGCCAGCAGCTCGGGACTATGGAACACCGGGGAGCTGTTTTTT	CASSSGLWNTGELFF
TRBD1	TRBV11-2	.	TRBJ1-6	TGTGCCAGCACCCAATACAGGGGGCTAAATTCACCCCTCCACTTT	CASTQYRGLNSPLHF
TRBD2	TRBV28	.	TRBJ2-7	TGTGCCAGCAGTCAACTAGCGGGACCGCGCCGATTATATAACTACGAGCAGTACTTC	CASSQLAGPRRLYNYEQYF
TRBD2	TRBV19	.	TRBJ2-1	TGTGCCAGTAGTATGACTAGCGGGGCCAATGAGCAGTTCTTC	CASSMTSGANEQFF
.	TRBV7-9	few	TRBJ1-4	TGTGCCAGCAGCTTAGTACAGTTTAATGAAAAACTGTTTTTT	CASSLVQFNEKLFF
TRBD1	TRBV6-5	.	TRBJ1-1	TGTGCCAGCAGGAATACAGGGGATGGTGAAGCTTTCTTT	CASRNTGDGEAFF
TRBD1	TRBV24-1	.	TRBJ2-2	TGTGCCACCAGTGATTTGCAACAGGGGGAGACCGGGGAGCTGTTTTTT	CATSDLQQGETGELFF
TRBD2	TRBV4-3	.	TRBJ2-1	TGCGCCAGCAGCCATACGGGAGGGACTGAGCAGTTCTTC	CASSHTGGTEQFF
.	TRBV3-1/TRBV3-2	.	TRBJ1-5	TGTGCCAGCAGCCAACCGACGCTTACAGGGAGCAATCAGCCCCAGCATTTT	CASSQPTLTGSNQPQHF
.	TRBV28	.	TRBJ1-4	TGTGCCAGCAGTTTAGTCCCAGGGTTCACCCCAACTAATGAAAAACTGTTTTTT	CASSLVPGFTPTNEKLFF
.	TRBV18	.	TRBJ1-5	TGTGCCAGCTCACCACTGGCAGGGCATCAGCCCCAGCATTTT	CASSPLAGHQPQHF
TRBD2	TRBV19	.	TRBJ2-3	TGTGCCAGTAGTAGCACACTAGCGGGTGGATCAGATACGCAGTATTTT	CASSSTLAGGSDTQYF
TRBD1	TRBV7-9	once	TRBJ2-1	TGTGCCAGCAGCCACCGGGACAGGGGCCACAATGAGCAGTTCTTC	CASSHRDRGHNEQFF
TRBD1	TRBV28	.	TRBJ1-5	TGTGCCAGCCTTACAGGGGCTGGGGGAAATCAGCCCCAGCATTTT	CASLTGAGGNQPQHF
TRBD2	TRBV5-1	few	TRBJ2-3	TGCGCCAGCAGCGCGGGAGGAAGCACAGATACGCAGTATTTT	CASSAGGSTDTQYF
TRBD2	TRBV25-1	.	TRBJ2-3	TGTGCCAGCAGTGAATCCGTGATTAGCGGGGGCACAGATACGCAGTATTTT	CASSESVISGGTDTQYF
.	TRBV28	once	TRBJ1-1	TGTGCCACCAAGGGCAGGGGGAACACTGAAGCTTTCTTT	CATKGRGNTEAFF
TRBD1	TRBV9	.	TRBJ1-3	TGTGCCAGCAGCGTTGGGGGACAGAGCTCTGGAAACACCATATATTTT	CASSVGGQSSGNTIYF
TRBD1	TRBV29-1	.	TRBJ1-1	TGCAGCGTTGAAAGAGGACAGGGGGCGGTTGGTTTCGCTGAAGCTTTCTTT	CSVERGQGAVGFAEAFF
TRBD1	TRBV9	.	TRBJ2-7	TGTGCCAGCAGCTTGGGACAGGGATCGACCTACGAGCAGTACTTC	CASSLGQGSTYEQYF
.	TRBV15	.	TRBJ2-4	TGTGCCACCAGCAGACCTACCGGACAGAAAAACATTCAGTACTTC	CATSRPTGQKNIQYF
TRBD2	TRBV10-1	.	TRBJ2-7	TGCGCCAGCAGTGAGGGTACTAGCGGGAGTAGGTACGAGCAGTACTTC	CASSEGTSGSRYEQYF
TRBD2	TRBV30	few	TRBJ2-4	TGTGCCTGGGCGGGGGAACTAGCCAAAAACATTCAGTACTTC	CAWAGELAKNIQYF
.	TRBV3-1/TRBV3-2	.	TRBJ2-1	TGTGCCAGCACCCAAACGGGAGCCTGGTTCTTC	CASTQTGAWFF
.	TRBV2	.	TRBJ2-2	TGTGCCAGCAGTGAACTAGACCTCCCGAACACCGGGGAGCTGTTTTTT	CASSELDLPNTGELFF
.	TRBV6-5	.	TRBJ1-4	TGTGCCAGCAGGGGGGCTTGGAATGAAAAACTGTTTTTT	CASRGAWNEKLFF
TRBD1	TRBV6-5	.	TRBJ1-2	TGTGCCAGCAGACCCGCAGGGGGCCCTCTTGGCTACACCTTC	CASRPAGGPLGYTF
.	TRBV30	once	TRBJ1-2	TGTGCCTGGAGCGTACCCCCGGCAGGGGACTATGGCTACACCTTC	CAWSVPPAGDYGYTF